A selection of T cell receptor beta chains follows, all from one sample in a study of control samples from healthy donors and cancer patients. Sequencing used immunoSEQ multiplex PCR; TCRdb keeps in-frame clones, though not all of them. The listing records fewer than 200,000 clones. Material: blood. These receptors came from a woman in her 30s in good health. Both conserved end residues are part of each CDR3. D genes are given only for firm matches.

TRBV7-6	TRBD1	TRBJ1-3	CASSIRQGTGSGNTIYF	TGTGCCAGCAGCATTAGACAAGGGACAGGCTCTGGAAACACCATATATTTT
TRBV12-3/TRBV12-4	NA	TRBJ1-2	CASSFSTETGYTF	TGTGCCAGCAGTTTTTCGACAGAAACAGGCTACACCTTC
TRBV19	TRBD1	TRBJ1-5	CASSPPKFGRTGSLNQPQHF	TGTGCCAGTAGTCCACCTAAATTCGGTAGGACAGGGAGTCTAAATCAGCCCCAGCATTTT
TRBV7-2	NA	TRBJ1-5	CASTEGYQPQHF	TGTGCCAGCACCGAGGGGTATCAGCCCCAGCATTTT
TRBV5-1	TRBD1	TRBJ2-3	CASSLRQGTDTQYF	TGCGCCAGCAGCCTCAGACAGGGAACAGATACGCAGTATTTT
TRBV20-1	NA	TRBJ1-5	CSASSGNQPQHF	TGCAGTGCTAGTTCGGGAAATCAGCCCCAGCATTTT
TRBV13	NA	TRBJ2-5	CATTGERAETQYF	TGTGCCACGACGGGGGAGCGAGCGGAGACCCAGTACTTC
TRBV25-1	TRBD1	TRBJ1-5	CATLSGTVTQPQHF	TGTGCTACTCTTTCCGGGACAGTAACTCAGCCCCAGCATTTT
TRBV11-2	NA	TRBJ2-1	CASSLAPLWAGSYNEQFF	TGTGCCAGCAGCTTAGCCCCTTTGTGGGCAGGCTCCTACAATGAGCAGTTCTTC
TRBV5-1	NA	TRBJ1-3	CASRRGADGNTIYF	TGCGCCAGTCGGAGGGGGGCGGATGGAAACACCATATATTTT
TRBV4-1	NA	TRBJ1-1	CASSQDHPGANTEAFF	TGCGCCAGCAGCCAAGATCACCCGGGCGCGAACACTGAAGCTTTCTTT
TRBV20-1	NA	TRBJ1-5	CSASWVRPGSNQPQHF	TGCAGTGCTAGTTGGGTAAGGCCAGGAAGCAATCAGCCCCAGCATTTT
TRBV28	NA	TRBJ1-2	CASSPGPSGYTF	TGTGCCAGCAGTCCCGGACCAAGTGGCTACACCTTC
TRBV5-6	NA	TRBJ1-5	CASSLSVRANQPQHF	TGTGCCAGCAGCTTGAGTGTCAGGGCGAATCAGCCCCAGCATTTT